The 26 T cell receptor beta chains below were found in one sample sequenced in a study of cytomegalovirus exposure and HLA in healthy donors. Both 60 Vbeta primers and 13 Jbeta primers went into the PCR. Sequencing used immunoSEQ multiplex PCR; TCRdb keeps in-frame clones, though not all of them. Among more than 70,000 clones listed, around three quarters were seen once. The specimen sequenced was PBMCs. The receptors come from a man aged 35-49 years in good health and CMV-seronegative.

J is TRBJ2-7 and V is TRBV9; 9 bases match TRBD1. The CDR3 is made up of 16 amino acids. Germline values: CDR1 SGDLS, CDR2 YYNGEE. The trim removed 0 bases at V and 4 bases at J, leaving 8 bases unmatched. The CDR3 DNA sequence: TGTGCCAGCAGCGTAGGACGGACAGGGGACCCATACGAGCAGTACTTC. As protein: CASSVGRTGDPYEQYF. Variable domain in full (rest from reference TRBV9 and TRBJ2-7): DSGVTQTPKHLITATGQRVTLRCSPRSGDLSVYWYQQSLDQGLQFLIQYYNGEERAKGNILERFSAQQFPDLHSELNLSSLELGDSALYFCASSVGRTGDPYEQYFGPGTRLTVT.

In its sample, this clone was seen a few times. The gene calls are TRBV13 and TRBJ1-4; no clear D. The V gene's germline CDR1 is PRHDT and CDR2 FYEKMQ (reference sequence). The CDR3 consists of 14 residues. V lost 5 bases to trimming and J lost 4 bases, with 11 bases between them. CDR3 residues: CASSPFGSNEKLFF. DNA for the CDR3: TGTGCCAGCAGCCCCTTTGGCAGTAATGAAAAACTGTTTTTT.

By frequency in the sample, this clone is medium-sized (0.01 to 0.1%). The DNA for the CDR3 is TGTGCCAGCAGCCAAGAGGGTCCTAGCGGGGGGGCAGATACGCAGTATTTT. Translation gives CASSQEGPSGGADTQYF. V is TRBV4-2 and J is TRBJ2-3; the match to TRBD2 covers 12 bases. The CDR3 loop spans 17 amino acids. Trimming at V came to 0 bases and at J to 4 bases, leaving 5 bases not matched to a gene. Germline V gene data show CDR1 as LGHNA and CDR2 as YNFKEQ.

The rearrangement links TRBV7-8 to TRBJ1-3, with D possibly TRBD1 on 5 matching bases. The CDR3 length is 15 residues. In germline, CDR1 is SGHVS, CDR2 FQNEAQ. Trimming cost V 8 bases and J 3 bases, with 17 bases left between them. The CDR3 sequence: CASCLLGVCGNTIYF. CDR3 in DNA: TGTGCCAGCTGTCTCCTAGGGGTCTGTGGAAACACCATATATTTT.

This rearrangement joins TRBV4-1 to TRBJ2-1, with D hard to call. CDR3 length equals 10 residues. The V gene's germline CDR1 is MGHRA and CDR2 YSYEKL. The V end lost 0 bases, the J end lost 16 bases, and 7 bases lay between the germline ends. The CDR3 here is CASSQDSPFF. DNA for the CDR3: TGCGCCAGCAGCCAAGATTCTCCTTTCTTC.

This clone has only one observation. The J gene is TRBJ1-2, the V gene TRBV5-8; D is unclear. The ends were cut back, 5 bases at V and 8 bases at J, with 16 bases in the middle. Per the germline V gene, CDR1 is SGHTS and CDR2 is YDEGEE. The CDR3 runs 13 residues. The CDR3 loop reads CASRRGFSEGYTF. The CDR3 DNA sequence: TGTGCCAGCAGGAGAGGGTTCTCCGAGGGCTACACCTTC. Combining the CDR3 with reference TRBV5-8 and TRBJ1-2 gives the whole variable domain EAGVTQSPTHLIKTRGQQATLRCSPISGHTSVYWYQQALGLGLQFLLWYDEGEERNRGNFPPRFSGRQFPNYSSELNVNALELEDSALYLCASRRGFSEGYTFGSGTRLTVV.

The genes are TRBV15 and TRBJ2-1, with 7 bases aligning to TRBD2. The germline gives CDR1 LNHNV, CDR2 YYDKDF (reference sequence). The CDR3 runs to 14 residues. The V and J ends lost 3 bases and 8 bases, in that order; junction bases with no gene match: 7. The CDR3 reads CATSRGGRADEQFF. The CDR3, as DNA: TGTGCCACCAGCAGGGGGGGGAGGGCGGATGAGCAGTTCTTC.

This chain joins TRBV5-4 and TRBJ2-7; 10 positions agree with TRBD1. Trimming cost V 3 bases and J 0 bases; bases outside gene matches: 9. CDR3 length: 17 residues. CDR1 is SGHNT and CDR2 is YYREEE in the germline V gene (reference sequence). The CDR3 reads CASSSIGTGVYSYEQYF. The CDR3 DNA reads as TGTGCCAGCAGCTCGATAGGGACAGGGGTTTACTCCTACGAGCAGTACTTC. Variable domain in full (rest from reference TRBV5-4 and TRBJ2-7): ETGVTQSPTHLIKTRGQQVTLRCSSQSGHNTVSWYQQALGQGPQFIFQYYREEENGRGNFPPRFSGLQFPNYSSELNVNALELDDSALYLCASSSIGTGVYSYEQYFGPGTRLTVT.

The chain couples TRBV4-1 to TRBJ1-1; 9 positions match TRBD1. V gave up 4 bases and J gave up 5 bases; unmatched junction bases: 11. CDR3 length: 16 residues. CDR1 MGHRA and CDR2 YSYEKL come from the germline V gene. This CDR3 is CASSRPLTGGETEAFF. Here the CDR3 DNA reads TGCGCCAGCAGCCGACCCCTAACAGGGGGCGAAACTGAAGCTTTCTTT.

The V and J genes are TRBV7-2 and TRBJ1-3, with D possibly TRBD1 on 5 matching bases. V was pared by 5 bases and J by 0 bases, with 8 bases between. From germline, CDR1 is SGHTA and CDR2 FQGNSA. CDR3 length equals 14 residues. DNA for the CDR3: TGTGCCAGCAGCCCCGACAGCTCTGGAAACACCATATATTTT. As protein: CASSPDSSGNTIYF.

DNA of the CDR3: TGTGCCAGCAGCCCAGGACAGTACACTAACTATGGCTACACCTTC. The encoded protein is CASSPGQYTNYGYTF. The V gene is TRBV27, the J gene TRBJ1-2; possibly TRBD1 for D (6 bases). With 6 bases removed from V and 0 bases from J, the gap between germline ends came to 14 bases. The germline V gene has CDR1 MNHEY and CDR2 SMNVEV (reference sequence). CDR3 length: 15 residues.

This clone was observed a handful of times. The chain is built from TRBV7-8 and TRBJ1-4, with a weak D call TRBD1 (6 bases). Trimming removed 1 base from V and 7 bases from J, with 10 bases in between. The CDR3 runs to 14 residues. The germline CDR1 and CDR2 sequences are SGHVS and FQNEAQ. CDR3 amino acids: CASSLGTGREKLFF. In DNA form, the CDR3 reads TGTGCCAGCAGCTTAGGAACAGGGCGTGAAAAACTGTTTTTT. The entire variable domain, with the rest obtained from reference TRBV7-8 and TRBJ1-4, is as follows: GAGVSQSPRYKVAKRGQDVALRCDPISGHVSLFWYQQALGQGPEFLTYFQNEAQLDKSGLPSDRFFAERPEGSVSTLKIQRTQQEDSAVYLCASSLGTGREKLFFGSGTQLSVL.

This sequence joins TRBV7-9 and TRBJ2-5, with D perhaps TRBD2 (5 bases). The germline V gene encodes CDR1 SEHNR and CDR2 FQNEAQ (reference sequence). CDR3 length equals 11 residues. Trimming took 1 base from V and 11 from J, leaving 8 bases between them. CDR3 sequence: CASSLVWEQYF. CDR3 DNA sequence: TGTGCCAGCAGCTTAGTTTGGGAGCAGTACTTC.

The CDR3 loop is CASSETPNYGYTF. CDR3 in DNA: TGTGCCAGCTCAGAGACACCGAACTATGGCTACACCTTC. V usage is TRBV18 and J usage is TRBJ1-2, with D hard to call. The CDR3 extends over 13 amino acids. The V gene's germline CDR1 is KGHSH and CDR2 LQKENI. V lost 5 bases and J 2 bases, leaving 9 bases between the germline ends.

The CDR3 sequence is CASRQSGGTYEQYF. In DNA, the CDR3 is TGTGCCAGCAGGCAGTCAGGAGGAACCTACGAGCAGTACTTC. This chain connects TRBV5-4 to TRBJ2-7, with a possible D match to TRBD2 (5 bases). V gave up 5 bases and J gave up 2 bases, with 14 bases separating them. The CDR3 totals 14 residues. The V gene's germline CDR1 is SGHNT and CDR2 YYREEE (reference sequence). Full variable domain (missing parts from reference TRBV5-4 and TRBJ2-7): ETGVTQSPTHLIKTRGQQVTLRCSSQSGHNTVSWYQQALGQGPQFIFQYYREEENGRGNFPPRFSGLQFPNYSSELNVNALELDDSALYLCASRQSGGTYEQYFGPGTRLTVT.

This clone was observed once. The rearrangement uses TRBV6-6 and TRBJ2-3; D not certain. The germline gives CDR1 MNHNY, CDR2 SVGAGI (reference sequence). Trimming removed 7 bases from V and 1 base from J, with 6 bases in between. This CDR3 has 12 residues. CDR3 protein: CASNGRTDTQYF. The CDR3 nucleotides are TGTGCCAGCAATGGCCGCACAGATACGCAGTATTTT.

The V and J genes are TRBV5-6 and TRBJ2-1; 11 nucleotides match TRBD2. CDR3 size: 17 residues. Germline CDR1 and CDR2: SGHDT and YYEEEE. After removal of 4 bases from V and 0 bases from J, the junction contained 6 bases not matched to a gene. The CDR3 is CASSPGLAGLSYNEQFF. Written as DNA, the CDR3 is TGTGCCAGCAGCCCTGGACTAGCGGGCCTCTCCTACAATGAGCAGTTCTTC.

The chain joins TRBV10-3 to TRBJ1-2, with D possibly matching TRBD1 (6 bases). Per germline, CDR1 ENHRY and CDR2 SYGVKD. The V end was cut by 0 bases, the J end by 6 bases, with 11 bases between. This CDR3 spans 14 amino acids. The CDR3 spells CAISESLRTDGYTF. The CDR3 DNA reads as TGTGCCATCAGTGAGTCCCTGCGGACAGATGGCTACACCTTC.

This clone occurred a few times. V gene TRBV7-6 combines with J gene TRBJ1-2, with a weak D call TRBD1 (6 bases). Trimming took off 5 bases at V and 7 bases at J, with 17 bases between the two ends. The CDR3 spans 14 residues. The germline gives CDR1 SGHVS, CDR2 FNYEAQ. CDR3 loop: CASSQTSVRGGYTF. CDR3 DNA sequence: TGTGCCAGCAGCCAAACGAGTGTCAGGGGTGGCTACACCTTC.

V and J are TRBV28 and TRBJ1-2; possible D gene TRBD1, 6 bases. This CDR3 comprises 14 residues. Trimming stripped 2 bases from V and 1 base from J, with 8 bases between. Germline loops: CDR1 MDHEN, CDR2 SYDVKM. In DNA form, the CDR3 reads TGTGCCAGCAGTTTAACAGGGTATAACTATGGCTACACCTTC. Its translation is CASSLTGYNYGYTF.

This chain's CDR3 is CASSTGTAYEQYF. The CDR3 nucleotides are TGTGCCAGCAGCACGGGGACAGCCTACGAGCAGTACTTC. This rearrangement joins TRBV9 to TRBJ2-7; 7 bases are a match to TRBD1. The ends lost 4 bases at V and 2 bases at J; junction bases unmatched: 3. CDR1 is SGDLS and CDR2 is YYNGEE in the germline V gene. CDR3 length: 13 residues. The full variable domain, with the rest looked up from reference TRBV9 and TRBJ2-7, is DSGVTQTPKHLITATGQRVTLRCSPRSGDLSVYWYQQSLDQGLQFLIQYYNGEERAKGNILERFSAQQFPDLHSELNLSSLELGDSALYFCASSTGTAYEQYFGPGTRLTVT.

The chain couples TRBV11-2 to TRBJ1-3; no clear D. This CDR3 spans 15 amino acids. Looked up from germline, CDR1 is SGHAT and CDR2 is FQNNGV. Trimming removed 5 bases at V and 0 bases at J, with 11 bases between. Here the CDR3 reads CASSPARGSGNTIYF. CDR3 nucleotides: TGTGCCAGCAGCCCCGCGCGGGGCTCTGGAAACACCATATATTTT. The full variable domain, with the rest looked up from reference TRBV11-2 and TRBJ1-3, is EAGVAQSPRYKIIEKRQSVAFWCNPISGHATLYWYQQILGQGPKLLIQFQNNGVVDDSQLPKDRFSAERLKGVDSTLKIQPAKLEDSAVYLCASSPARGSGNTIYFGEGSWLTVV.

The chain uses TRBV6-1 and TRBJ1-3, with D unresolved. The germline V gene has CDR1 MNHNS and CDR2 SASEGT. The ends were cut back, 1 base at V and 0 bases at J, with 7 bases in the middle. The CDR3 has 15 amino acids. CDR3 in DNA: TGTGCCAGCAGTGAAGGGGCAACCTCTGGAAACACCATATATTTT. This translates into CASSEGATSGNTIYF.

The sample holds a few counts of this clone. The CDR3 spells CASSDSDRGHSPLHF. The CDR3, as DNA: TGTGCCAGCAGTGACTCAGACAGGGGGCATTCACCCCTCCACTTT. The chain carries TRBV2 and TRBJ1-6; 10 nucleotides line up with TRBD1. The CDR3 runs 15 residues. J lost 8 bases, V lost 3 bases, and 4 bases had no gene match. In germline, CDR1 is SNHLY, CDR2 FYNNEI.

This clone was detected only a few times. This chain's CDR3 is CASSFGGPLHF. In DNA, the CDR3 is TGTGCCAGCAGCTTCGGGGGACCCCTCCACTTT. The rearrangement links TRBV5-8 to TRBJ1-6; a possible D gene is TRBD1 (5 bases). This CDR3 region has 11 residues. Germline V lookup: CDR1 SGHTS, CDR2 YDEGEE. V was cut by 2 bases and J by 12 bases, with 6 bases left in between.

The V and J genes are TRBV5-8 and TRBJ1-3; D not certain. Germline V gene sequence: CDR1 SGHTS, CDR2 YDEGEE. The CDR3 is made up of 15 amino acids. V lost 0 bases to trimming and J lost 4 bases, with 11 bases between them. The CDR3 reads CASSLASRHGNTIYF. DNA of the CDR3: TGTGCCAGCAGCTTGGCCTCCAGGCACGGAAACACCATATATTTT.